This TCR beta chain was identified in a study of cytomegalovirus exposure and HLA in healthy donors. Turning to the study itself: Approximately 200 million T cells yielded some 120 million unique TCR beta sequences in earlier analysis. Most donors, roughly 82% of a few hundred genotyped, fell in the Caucasian-associated ancestry cluster. Study results and caveats: Exclusion as indistinguishable affected some V segments, including TRBV6-2 and TRBV6-3. Association with HLA alleles at 0.05 false discovery rate was found for 17,000 or so TCR beta sequences in a later analysis.

PCR was performed using 60 Vbeta and 13 Jbeta primers. Assay used: immunoSEQ multiplex PCR; TCRdb lists only in-frame clones, some missing. The sample includes 130,000 to 150,000 clones, roughly 80% of them seen just once. Per the germline V gene, CDR1 is DFQATT and CDR2 is SNEGSKA (reference sequence). V gave up 0 bases and J gave up 16 bases, with 13 bases separating them. This CDR3 has 11 residues. A note on this clone: The antigen remains undetermined.

The receptor's source is a male donor in good health and CMV-seronegative. This rearrangement joins TRBV20-1 to TRBJ1-3; D is unclear. Sequencing was carried out using PBMCs. The CDR3 reads CSARDVRTDYF. CDR3 nucleotide sequence: TGCAGTGCTAGAGACGTACGGACTGATTATTTT.